The rows below give T cell receptor beta chains drawn from one sample of a study of blood T cell repertoires in COVID-19. Clones were sequenced by immunoSEQ multiplex PCR, and TCRdb holds only the in-frame ones, with some missing. The repertoire holds 90,000 to 120,000 clones, with approximately 91% as singletons. The sample comprised peripheral blood. The receptors shown here come from a man aged 55 to 70 with acute or convalescent COVID-19. CDR3s include the opening cysteine and the closing phenylalanine or tryptophan. Fields, in order: D gene, J gene, V gene, clone size, CDR3 DNA, CDR3 protein. A D gene is named only where the DNA matches it firmly. Clone size is stated in some rows and not others, as once, few, many or a class when expanded.

D gene: NA; J gene: TRBJ1-5; V gene: TRBV19; clone size: NA; CDR3 DNA: TGTGCCAGTAGTATAGTGGGCACAGAGATTAGCAATCAGCCCCAGCATTTT; CDR3 protein: CASSIVGTEISNQPQHF
D gene: NA; J gene: TRBJ2-7; V gene: TRBV29-1; clone size: NA; CDR3 DNA: TGCAGCGTTAGGGGGACCCAGGGGATCTACTACGAGCAGTACTTC; CDR3 protein: CSVRGTQGIYYEQYF
D gene: NA; J gene: TRBJ1-1; V gene: TRBV30; clone size: NA; CDR3 DNA: TGTGCCTGTACGTACGGAGCCTTGAACACTGAAGCTTTCTTT; CDR3 protein: CACTYGALNTEAFF
D gene: NA; J gene: TRBJ2-7; V gene: TRBV3-1/TRBV3-2; clone size: NA; CDR3 DNA: TGTGCCAGCAGCCAAGATCCCCAGGGGATCTACGAGCAGTACTTC; CDR3 protein: CASSQDPQGIYEQYF
D gene: NA; J gene: TRBJ1-1; V gene: TRBV16; clone size: NA; CDR3 DNA: TGTGCCAGCAGCCAACGGAGGGTTAACACTGAAGCTTTCTTT; CDR3 protein: CASSQRRVNTEAFF
D gene: TRBD2; J gene: TRBJ2-3; V gene: TRBV4-1; clone size: few; CDR3 DNA: TGCGCCTCTGGGGAGGGAGGCACAGATACGCAGTATTTT; CDR3 protein: CASGEGGTDTQYF
D gene: NA; J gene: TRBJ1-5; V gene: TRBV5-1; clone size: NA; CDR3 DNA: TGCGCCAGCAGCCCTACTTGGGGAAGCGGACAGCCCCAGCATTTT; CDR3 protein: CASSPTWGSGQPQHF
D gene: NA; J gene: TRBJ1-1; V gene: TRBV2; clone size: NA; CDR3 DNA: TGTGCCAGCGGAGACAGCGTCCAGAACACTGAAGCTTTCTTT; CDR3 protein: CASGDSVQNTEAFF
D gene: NA; J gene: TRBJ2-3; V gene: TRBV27; clone size: NA; CDR3 DNA: TGTGCCAGCAGTTTCGACTGGCATTCGTCTAGCACAGATACGCAGTATTTT; CDR3 protein: CASSFDWHSSSTDTQYF
D gene: TRBD1; J gene: TRBJ1-4; V gene: TRBV3-1/TRBV3-2; clone size: NA; CDR3 DNA: TGTGCCAGCAGCCTTCGACAGGGTAACGAAAAACTGTTTTTT; CDR3 protein: CASSLRQGNEKLFF
D gene: NA; J gene: TRBJ1-1; V gene: TRBV5-1; clone size: NA; CDR3 DNA: TGCGCCAGCAGCTTGGTGTTTGTACAGGTGAACACTGAAGCTTTCTTT; CDR3 protein: CASSLVFVQVNTEAFF